Below are 9 T cell receptor beta chains sequenced from a single sample in a study of T cell changes during pregnancy in multiple sclerosis. Using immunoSEQ multiplex PCR, the repertoire was profiled, and TCRdb retains in-frame clones only, with some absent. This sample has about 77,000 clones; roughly 90% occur once, and the top ten carry about 1.9%. The sequenced sample was peripheral blood, obtained before pregnancy. These receptors were taken from a female donor with multiple sclerosis, enrolled in a pregnancy study.

The chain recombines TRBV28 with TRBJ1-4; the match to TRBD1 covers 9 bases. The CDR3 length is 17 residues. The V gene's germline CDR1 is MDHEN and CDR2 SYDVKM. V lost 5 bases and J lost 1; bases outside the gene matches: 8. CDR3 DNA sequence: TGTGCCAGCAGTCCAACTTCGACAGGGGGAACTAATGAAAAACTGTTTTTT. It yields the protein CASSPTSTGGTNEKLFF.

This clone was seen once. The genes are TRBV5-1 and TRBJ1-4; no firm D call. Germline CDR1 SGHRS, CDR2 YFSETQ. Deletions cut 4 bases from V and 3 bases from J, with 16 bases between. CDR3 length: 16 residues. The CDR3 reads CASSPGDGWANEKLFF. The CDR3 coding sequence is TGCGCCAGCAGCCCCGGAGACGGATGGGCTAATGAAAAACTGTTTTTT.

The V gene is TRBV5-4, the J gene TRBJ1-2, with D possibly matching TRBD1 (5 bases). Trimming pared 4 bases from V and 4 bases from J, leaving 8 bases between. In germline, CDR1 is SGHNT, CDR2 YYREEE (reference sequence). CDR3 size: 12 residues. CDR3 in DNA: TGTGCCAGCAGCAGCGGGGGCTATGGCTACACCTTC. Protein: CASSSGGYGYTF.

The chain is built from TRBV11-2 and TRBJ1-2; 7 positions agree with TRBD1. Unmatched junction bases numbered 4, after V lost 2 bases and J lost 7 bases. The CDR3 consists of 13 residues. Germline CDR1 SGHAT, CDR2 FQNNGV. Here the CDR3 DNA reads TGTGCCAGCAGCTTACCCGGACAGGCTGGCTACACCTTC. Residues: CASSLPGQAGYTF.

The rearrangement links TRBV2 to TRBJ1-5, with 7 nucleotides matching TRBD1. The CDR3 is 14 amino acids. V dropped 7 bases and J dropped 3; count of bases not matched to a gene: 6. Per the germline V gene, CDR1 is SNHLY and CDR2 is FYNNEI. The CDR3 loop reads CASKGGSSNQPQHF. CDR3 in DNA: TGTGCCAGCAAAGGGGGCTCTTCCAATCAGCCCCAGCATTTT.

The chain couples TRBV4-1 to TRBJ1-2; 9 nucleotides align to TRBD1. Germline-derived CDR1 and CDR2 are MGHRA and YSYEKL. The CDR3 runs 20 residues. V shed 1 base and J 2 bases; nucleotides not matched to a gene: 17. CDR3 protein: CASSQASTGTPGTGNYGYTF. The CDR3 DNA reads TGCGCCAGCAGCCAAGCGTCGACAGGTACTCCCGGGACAGGGAACTATGGCTACACCTTC.

This chain uses TRBV7-2 with TRBJ2-5; D gene ambiguous. Trimming removed 4 bases at V and 3 bases at J, with 12 bases between. CDR1 is SGHTA, CDR2 FQGNSA, per germline. This CDR3 contains 14 residues. The CDR3 DNA reads as TGTGCCAGCAGCTCCCTGCGGTGGAAAGAGACCCAGTACTTC. Encoded protein: CASSSLRWKETQYF. Full variable domain (remainder filled in from reference TRBV7-2 and TRBJ2-5): GAGVSQSPSNKVTEKGKDVELRCDPISGHTALYWYRQSLGQGLEFLIYFQGNSAPDKSGLPSDRFSAERTGGSVSTLTIQRTQQEDSAVYLCASSSLRWKETQYFGPGTRLLVL.

The V and J genes are TRBV5-3 and TRBJ2-5; maybe TRBD1 (6 bases). TRBV5-3 is noted as an ORF with a role that remains uncertain. This CDR3 contains 15 residues. V dropped 2 bases and J dropped 2 bases, with 13 bases sitting between them. DNA of the CDR3: TGTGCCAGAAGCTTTGACGGACAGCCTCAAGAGACCCAGTACTTC. Translating gives CARSFDGQPQETQYF.

J is TRBJ2-2 and V is TRBV6-5; no clear D. Germline CDR1 and CDR2: MNHEY and SVGAGI. Trimming pared 2 bases from V and 6 bases from J, leaving 10 bases between. This CDR3 has 14 amino acids. The CDR3, as DNA: TGTGCCAGCAGTTACCGAGGATCGCCCGGGGAGCTGTTTTTT. Translation gives CASSYRGSPGELFF.